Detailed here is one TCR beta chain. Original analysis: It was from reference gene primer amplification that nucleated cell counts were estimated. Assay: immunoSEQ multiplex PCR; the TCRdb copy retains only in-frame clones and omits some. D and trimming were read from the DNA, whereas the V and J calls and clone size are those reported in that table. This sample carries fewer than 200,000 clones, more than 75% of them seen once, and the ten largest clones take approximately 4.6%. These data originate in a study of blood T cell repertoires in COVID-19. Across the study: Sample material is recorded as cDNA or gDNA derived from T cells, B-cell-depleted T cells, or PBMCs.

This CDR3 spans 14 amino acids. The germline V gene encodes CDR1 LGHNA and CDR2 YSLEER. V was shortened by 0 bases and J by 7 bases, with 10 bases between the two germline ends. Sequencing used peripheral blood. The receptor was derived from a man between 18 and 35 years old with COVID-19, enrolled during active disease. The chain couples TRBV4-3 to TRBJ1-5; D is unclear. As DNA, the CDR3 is TGCGCCAGCAGCCAAGATGTACGGGAACAGCCCCAGCATTTT. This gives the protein CASSQDVREQPQHF.